The 8 T cell receptor beta chains in this list originate from one sample, sequenced in a study of OX40 agonist ivuxolimab in advanced cancers. Sequencing was performed with immunoSEQ multiplex PCR; in TCRdb, only in-frame clones are kept and a portion is missing. Counted here are roughly 63,000 clones, roughly 87% occurring once; the ten biggest clones make up 3.4%. Sequencing used CD4+ or CD8+ T cells sorted from blood, obtained in a trial of the OX40 agonist ivuxolimab. All receptors come from an adult with an advanced solid tumor such as melanoma, head and neck, liver or kidney cancer.

The rearrangement uses TRBV27 and TRBJ2-1, with D possibly being TRBD2 (6 bases). Germline V gene sequence: CDR1 MNHEY, CDR2 SMNVEV (reference sequence). The CDR3 runs 14 residues. Trimming shortened V by 4 bases and J by 9 bases, and 16 bases separated the two germline ends. The DNA for the CDR3 is TGTGCCAGCAGTTACGGGGAGGTACTTGGTGAGCAGTTCTTC. This translates into CASSYGEVLGEQFF.

The V and J genes are TRBV7-3 and TRBJ1-1; 10 bases map to TRBD1. This CDR3 is built from 16 residues. CDR1 SGHTA and CDR2 FQGTGA come from the germline V gene. V dropped 2 bases and J dropped 5; count of bases not matched to a gene: 8. Here the CDR3 DNA reads TGTGCCAGCAGCTTATCTCCCGGGACAGGGGCAACTGAAGCTTTCTTT. It codes for CASSLSPGTGATEAFF. Based on the CDR3 plus reference TRBV7-3 and TRBJ1-1, the full variable domain is GAGVSQTPSNKVTEKGKYVELRCDPISGHTALYWYRQSLGQGPEFLIYFQGTGAADDSGLPNDRFFAVRPEGSVSTLKIQRTERGDSAVYLCASSLSPGTGATEAFFGQGTRLTVV.

The CDR3 here is CASSQQSGVGPDGSYEQYF. The CDR3 DNA is TGCGCCAGCAGCCAACAATCCGGGGTGGGGCCCGACGGCTCCTACGAGCAGTACTTC. The chain combines TRBV4-1 with TRBJ2-7, with D possibly being TRBD1 or TRBD2 (5 bases each). V was clipped by 2 bases and J by 0 bases, with 23 bases between them. Germline lookup yields CDR1 MGHRA and CDR2 YSYEKL. The CDR3 sequence is 19 residues long.

The chain couples TRBV5-4 to TRBJ1-3; TRBD1 agrees at 9 bases. The V and J ends lost 4 bases and 6 bases, in that order; junction bases with no gene match: 8. The CDR3 spans 15 residues. In germline, CDR1 is SGHNT, CDR2 YYREEE (reference sequence). The CDR3 loop reads CASSPNRGRENTIYF. The CDR3, as DNA: TGTGCCAGCAGCCCCAACAGGGGGCGCGAAAACACCATATATTTT.

This clone came up a few times. This chain connects TRBV7-2 to TRBJ2-1; 8 bases map to TRBD2. This CDR3 region has 15 residues. V shed 8 bases and J 4 bases; nucleotides not matched to a gene: 10. Germline values: CDR1 SGHTA, CDR2 FQGNSA. CDR3 amino acids: CASGRGGGFYNEQFF. The CDR3 DNA is TGTGCCAGCGGGAGAGGCGGGGGGTTTTACAATGAGCAGTTCTTC.

The chain couples TRBV28 to TRBJ2-6; D is perhaps TRBD1 or TRBD2 (5 bases each). V gave up 10 bases and J gave up 0 bases, with 10 bases separating them. Per the germline V gene, CDR1 is MDHEN and CDR2 is SYDVKM. CDR3 length equals 14 residues. In DNA, the CDR3 is TGTGCCACCCAGGGACCCTCTGGGGCCAACGTCCTGACTTTC. This translates into CATQGPSGANVLTF.

This clone was seen a handful of times. This CDR3 reads CASSLPGRDTQYF. For the CDR3, the DNA is TGTGCCAGCAGCCTCCCAGGGCGAGATACGCAGTATTTT. V gene TRBV7-3 combines with J gene TRBJ2-3, with D perhaps TRBD1 (5 bases). Trimming pared 5 bases from V and 5 bases from J, leaving 11 bases between. The CDR3 is made up of 13 amino acids. In germline, CDR1 is SGHTA, CDR2 FQGTGA. Supplemented by reference TRBV7-3 and TRBJ2-3, the full variable domain reads GAGVSQTPSNKVTEKGKYVELRCDPISGHTALYWYRQSLGQGPEFLIYFQGTGAADDSGLPNDRFFAVRPEGSVSTLKIQRTERGDSAVYLCASSLPGRDTQYFGPGTRLTVL.

The CDR3 sequence is CASSLKGGAQETQYF. CDR3 sequence (DNA): TGTGCCAGCAGTTTAAAAGGGGGGGCTCAGGAGACCCAGTACTTC. The genes are TRBV27 and TRBJ2-5; the D gene is possibly TRBD2 (7 bases). V was pared by 2 bases and J by 5 bases, with 15 bases between. The germline gives CDR1 MNHEY, CDR2 SMNVEV (reference sequence). The CDR3 is 15 amino acids.